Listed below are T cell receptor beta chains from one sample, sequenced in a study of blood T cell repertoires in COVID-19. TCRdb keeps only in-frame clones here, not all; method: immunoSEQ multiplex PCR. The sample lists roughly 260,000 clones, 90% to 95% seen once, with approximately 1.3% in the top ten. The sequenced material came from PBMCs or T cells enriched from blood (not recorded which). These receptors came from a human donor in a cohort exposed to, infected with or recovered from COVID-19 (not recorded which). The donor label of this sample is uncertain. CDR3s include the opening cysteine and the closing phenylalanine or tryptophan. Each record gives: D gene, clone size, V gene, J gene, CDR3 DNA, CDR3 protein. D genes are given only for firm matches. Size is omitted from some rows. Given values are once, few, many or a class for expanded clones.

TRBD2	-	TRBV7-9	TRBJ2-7	TGTGCCAGCAGCTTCACTGCGGGGGGAGACTCCTACGAGCAGTACTTC	CASSFTAGGDSYEQYF
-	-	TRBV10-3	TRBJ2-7	TGTGCCATCAGTGAGGGGCAGAACCCCCCCTACGAGCAGTACTTC	CAISEGQNPPYEQYF
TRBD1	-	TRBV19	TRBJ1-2	TGTGCCAGGGGACAGGGAGGCGGCTACACCTTC	CARGQGGGYTF
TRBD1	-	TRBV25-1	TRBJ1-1	TGTGCCAGCAGTGCCAGGGGGAATGAAGCTTTCTTT	CASSARGNEAFF
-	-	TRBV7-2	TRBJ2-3	TGTGCCAGCAGCCGCGACAGTAACCACCTCTCTAGCACAGATACGCAGTATTTT	CASSRDSNHLSSTDTQYF
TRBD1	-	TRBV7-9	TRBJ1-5	TGTGCCAGCAGCTTAGCGGACAGGGGGGATCGTATGCATTTT	CASSLADRGDRMHF
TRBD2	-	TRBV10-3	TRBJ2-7	TGTGCCACCTTAACTAGCGGGACGCACGAGCAGTACTTC	CATLTSGTHEQYF
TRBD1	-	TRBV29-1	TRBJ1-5	TGCAGCGCTGGACAGGGCGGTCAGCCCCAGCATTTT	CSAGQGGQPQHF
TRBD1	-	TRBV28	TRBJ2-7	TGTGCCAGCAGTTTCGGACAGGGGGCAGGTTACGAGCAGTACTTC	CASSFGQGAGYEQYF
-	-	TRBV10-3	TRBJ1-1	TGTGCCATCGGCGAAACCCCAGGGACTGAAGCTTTCTTT	CAIGETPGTEAFF
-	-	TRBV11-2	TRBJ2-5	TGTGCCAGCAGCCCCGGAGAGACCCAGTACTTC	CASSPGETQYF
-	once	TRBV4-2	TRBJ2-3	TGTGCCAGCAGCCAAGATGGAGGGGGCAATGGAGATACGCAGTATTTT	CASSQDGGGNGDTQYF
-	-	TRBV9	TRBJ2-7	TGTGCCAGCAGCGTAGGGACATACGGGCCCTACGAGCAGTACTTC	CASSVGTYGPYEQYF
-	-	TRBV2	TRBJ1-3	TGTGCCAGCAGTGACGGACAGGGAAACACCATATATTTT	CASSDGQGNTIYF
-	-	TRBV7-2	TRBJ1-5	TGTGCCAGCAGCTTAGGGGCGAATCAGCCCCAGCATTTT	CASSLGANQPQHF
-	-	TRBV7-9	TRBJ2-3	TGTGCTACCGGGAACCGCACAGATACGCAGTATTTT	CATGNRTDTQYF
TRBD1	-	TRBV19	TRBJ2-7	TGTGCCAGTAGTATGGGGACAGGGGGCGGCTACGAGCAGTACTTC	CASSMGTGGGYEQYF
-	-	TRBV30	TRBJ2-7	TGTGCCTGGAGTGTAGGGGGGGTCTCCTACGAGCAGTACTTC	CAWSVGGVSYEQYF
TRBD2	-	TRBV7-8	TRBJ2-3	TGTGCCAGCGCGACTAGCGGGGGACTTTCCGATCCCAGCACAGATACGCAGTATTTT	CASATSGGLSDPSTDTQYF
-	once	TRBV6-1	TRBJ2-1	TGTGCCAGCAGTGAGGGCGTGAGGGCTAGGCTTTACAATGAGCAGTTCTTC	CASSEGVRARLYNEQFF
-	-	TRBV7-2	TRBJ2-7	TGTGCCAGCAGCTTTCAGGCCGCCTACGAGCAGTACTTC	CASSFQAAYEQYF
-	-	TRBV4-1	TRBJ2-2	TGCGCCAGCAGCCAAGAGACCGACAGGGAGGCCGGGGAGCTGTTTTTT	CASSQETDREAGELFF
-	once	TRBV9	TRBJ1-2	TGTGCCAGCAGCGCTTGGGGCTCGGACTACACCTTC	CASSAWGSDYTF
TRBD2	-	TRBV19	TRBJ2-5	TGTGCCAGTAGTGGGACTAGCAGCGACCTCGGGGAGACCCAGTACTTC	CASSGTSSDLGETQYF
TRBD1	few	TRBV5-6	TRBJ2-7	TGTGCCAGCAGCGACAGGGGGTTTACCTACGAGCAGTACTTC	CASSDRGFTYEQYF
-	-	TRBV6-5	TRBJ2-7	TGTGCCAGCCTACAGGTAGGGGTATCCGAGCAGTACTTC	CASLQVGVSEQYF
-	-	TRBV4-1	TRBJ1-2	TGCGCCAGCAGCCCAACTGCGGCCCAGCGCAGTGGTGGCTACACCTTC	CASSPTAAQRSGGYTF
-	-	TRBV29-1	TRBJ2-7	TGCAGCGTTGAGCAGGGGAGCTCCTACGAGCAGTACTTC	CSVEQGSSYEQYF
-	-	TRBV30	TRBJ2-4	TGTGCCTGGAGTTTTCGGGGTTTGATAGCCAAAAACATTCAGTACTTC	CAWSFRGLIAKNIQYF
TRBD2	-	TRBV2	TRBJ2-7	TGTGCCAGCAGGCCGGTGGGAGCGGGGGGGCTCAACGAGCAGTACTTC	CASRPVGAGGLNEQYF
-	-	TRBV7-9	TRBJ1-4	TGTGCCAGCAGCGCACAGGGTATAGAACTGTTTTTT	CASSAQGIELFF
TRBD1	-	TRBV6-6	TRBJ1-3	TGTGCCAGCAGTAACGGACAGGGCCAAAACACCATATATTTT	CASSNGQGQNTIYF
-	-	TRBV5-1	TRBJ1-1	TGCGCCAGCAGTCCCAGGGATATCGGTATGAACACTGAAGCTTTCTTT	CASSPRDIGMNTEAFF
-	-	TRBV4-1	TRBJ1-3	TGCGCCAGCAGCCATCGCGAAGGAGGGAACACCATATATTTT	CASSHREGGNTIYF
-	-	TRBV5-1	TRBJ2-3	TGCGCCAGCAGCTCCCACAGGGCGGATACGCAGTATTTT	CASSSHRADTQYF
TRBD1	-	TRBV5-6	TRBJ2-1	TGTGCCAGCAGCGGTGGGACAGGGGGGAAGTACAATGAGCAGTTCTTC	CASSGGTGGKYNEQFF
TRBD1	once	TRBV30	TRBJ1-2	TGTGCCTGGAGTGTTCGAGACAGGGCCGTATACTATGGCTACACCTTC	CAWSVRDRAVYYGYTF
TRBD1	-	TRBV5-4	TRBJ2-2	TGTGCCAGCAGCCTACGGACAGGGTCGGGCGGGGAGCTGTTTTTT	CASSLRTGSGGELFF
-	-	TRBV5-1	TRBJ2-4	TGCGCCAGCAGCTTGAGGGACTCAAACATTCAGTACTTC	CASSLRDSNIQYF
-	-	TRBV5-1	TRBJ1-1	TGCGCCAGCAGCTTCGGACAGATGAACACTGAAGCTTTCTTT	CASSFGQMNTEAFF
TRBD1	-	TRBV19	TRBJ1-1	TGTGCCAGTAGTCTTGGGCAATTCGAGGGGGCGTTGTTCACTGAAGCTTTCTTT	CASSLGQFEGALFTEAFF
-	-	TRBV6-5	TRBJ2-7	TGTGCCAGCAGCCCCTGGGGCGGCTACGAGCAGTACTTC	CASSPWGGYEQYF
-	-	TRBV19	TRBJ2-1	TGTGCCAGTAGTATAGTTCAGGGCTCCTACAATGAGCAGTTCTTC	CASSIVQGSYNEQFF
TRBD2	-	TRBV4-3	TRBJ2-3	TGCGCCAGCAGCCGCCTAGCGGGGGGATACACAGATACGCAGTATTTT	CASSRLAGGYTDTQYF
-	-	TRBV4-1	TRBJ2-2	TGCGCCAGCAGCCAAGTGCCGTCCCCTTTGGTGAGCGGGGAGCTGTTTTTT	CASSQVPSPLVSGELFF
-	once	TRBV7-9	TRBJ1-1	TGTGCCAGCAGACCGACAGGCGAAAACACTGAAGCTTTCTTT	CASRPTGENTEAFF
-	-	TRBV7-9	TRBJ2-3	TGTGCCAGCACCCCGGGGGCAGATACGCAGTATTTT	CASTPGADTQYF
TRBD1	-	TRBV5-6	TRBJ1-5	TGTGCCAGCATAAGACTGGGACAGGGTTATCAGCCCCAGCATTTT	CASIRLGQGYQPQHF
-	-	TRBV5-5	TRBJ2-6	TGTGCCAGCAGCCGAGGGTCCTTTTTTGAGGGGGCCAACGTCCTGACTTTC	CASSRGSFFEGANVLTF